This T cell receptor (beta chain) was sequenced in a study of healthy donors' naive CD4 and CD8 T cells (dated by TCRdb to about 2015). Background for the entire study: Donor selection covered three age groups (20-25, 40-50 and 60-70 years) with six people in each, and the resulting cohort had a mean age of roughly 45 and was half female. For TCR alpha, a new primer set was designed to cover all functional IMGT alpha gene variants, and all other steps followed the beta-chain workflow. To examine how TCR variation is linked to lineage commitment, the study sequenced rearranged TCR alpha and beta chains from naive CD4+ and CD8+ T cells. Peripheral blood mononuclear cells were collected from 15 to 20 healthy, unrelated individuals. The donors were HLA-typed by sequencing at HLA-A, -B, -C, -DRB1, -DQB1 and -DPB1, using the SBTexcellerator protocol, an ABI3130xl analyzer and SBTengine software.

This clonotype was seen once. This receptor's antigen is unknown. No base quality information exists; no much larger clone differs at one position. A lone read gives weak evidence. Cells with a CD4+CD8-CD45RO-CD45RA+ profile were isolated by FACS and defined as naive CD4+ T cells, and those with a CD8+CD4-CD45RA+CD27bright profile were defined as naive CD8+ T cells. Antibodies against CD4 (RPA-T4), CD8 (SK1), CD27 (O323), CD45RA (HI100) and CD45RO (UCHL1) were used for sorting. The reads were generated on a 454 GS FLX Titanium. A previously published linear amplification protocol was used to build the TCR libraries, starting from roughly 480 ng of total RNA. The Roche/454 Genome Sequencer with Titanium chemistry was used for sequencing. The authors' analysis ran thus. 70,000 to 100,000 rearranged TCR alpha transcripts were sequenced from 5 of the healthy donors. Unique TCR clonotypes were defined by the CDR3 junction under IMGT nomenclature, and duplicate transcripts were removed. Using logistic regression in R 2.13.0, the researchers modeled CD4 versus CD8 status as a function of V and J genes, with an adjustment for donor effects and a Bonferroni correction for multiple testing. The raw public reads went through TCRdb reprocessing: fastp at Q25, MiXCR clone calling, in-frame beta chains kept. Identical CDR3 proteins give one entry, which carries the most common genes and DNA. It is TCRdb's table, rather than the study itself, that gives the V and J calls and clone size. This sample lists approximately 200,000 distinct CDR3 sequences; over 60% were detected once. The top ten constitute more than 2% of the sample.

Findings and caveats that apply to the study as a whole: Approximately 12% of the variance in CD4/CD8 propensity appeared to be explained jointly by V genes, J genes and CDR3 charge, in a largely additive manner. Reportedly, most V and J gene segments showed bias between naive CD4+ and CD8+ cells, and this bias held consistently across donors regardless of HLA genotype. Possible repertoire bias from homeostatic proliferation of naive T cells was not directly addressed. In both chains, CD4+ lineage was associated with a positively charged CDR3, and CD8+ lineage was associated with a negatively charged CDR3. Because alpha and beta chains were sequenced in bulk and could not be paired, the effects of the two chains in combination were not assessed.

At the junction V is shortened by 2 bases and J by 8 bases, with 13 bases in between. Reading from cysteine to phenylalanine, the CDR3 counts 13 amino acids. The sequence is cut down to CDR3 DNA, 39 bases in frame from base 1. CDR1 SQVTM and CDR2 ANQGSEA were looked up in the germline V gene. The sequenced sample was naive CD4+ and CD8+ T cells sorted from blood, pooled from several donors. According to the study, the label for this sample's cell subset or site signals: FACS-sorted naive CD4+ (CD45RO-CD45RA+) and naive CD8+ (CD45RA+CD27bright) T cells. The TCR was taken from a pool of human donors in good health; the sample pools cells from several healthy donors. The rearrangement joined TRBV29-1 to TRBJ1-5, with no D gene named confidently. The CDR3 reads CSVETGSREPQHF. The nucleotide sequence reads TGCAGCGTTGAAACCGGGTCGAGGGAGCCCCAGCATTTT.